The text below deals with one T cell receptor (beta chain). Trimming at V came to 4 bases and at J to 2 bases, leaving 11 bases not matched to a gene. Germline-derived CDR1 and CDR2 are LNHDA and SQIVND (reference sequence). The CDR3 sequence is 16 residues long. This entry is derived from a study of blood T cell repertoires in COVID-19. Study-wide context: Donors in the United States, Italy and Spain gave samples during acute or convalescent COVID-19. T cells, B-cell-depleted T cells, or PBMCs supplied cDNA or gDNA.

Under the authors' procedure: From reference gene primer amplification, estimates of nucleated cell counts were derived. TCRdb's table, derived via immunoSEQ multiplex PCR, lists solely in-frame clones and lacks some. That table supplies the V and J calls and clone size; D and trimming were determined from the DNA. The table has tens of thousands of clones, roughly 77% seen once. This chain connects TRBV19 to TRBJ2-7; TRBD2 matches at 7 bases. The sequenced sample was peripheral blood. This clonotype originated in a human donor in a cohort sampled during active COVID-19. The chain's CDR3 is CASSNTRTGGTYEQYF. CDR3 bases: TGTGCCAGTAGTAATACGAGGACCGGGGGGACCTACGAGCAGTACTTC. Variable domain in full (rest from reference TRBV19 and TRBJ2-7): DGGITQSPKYLFRKEGQNVTLSCEQNLNHDAMYWYRQDPGQGLRLIYYSQIVNDFQKGDIAEGYSVSREKKESFPLTVTSAQKNPTAFYLCASSNTRTGGTYEQYFGPGTRLTVT.